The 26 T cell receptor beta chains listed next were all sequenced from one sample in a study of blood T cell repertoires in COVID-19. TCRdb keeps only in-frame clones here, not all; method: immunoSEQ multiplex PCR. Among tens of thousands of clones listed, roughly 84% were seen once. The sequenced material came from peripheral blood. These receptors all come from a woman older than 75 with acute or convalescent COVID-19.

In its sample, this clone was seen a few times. The CDR3 region is CASSNYKNTEAFF. CDR3 coding DNA: TGTGCCAGCAGTAACTACAAGAACACTGAAGCTTTCTTT. This rearrangement joins TRBV6-5 to TRBJ1-1, with D uncertain. Trimming removed 5 bases from V and 1 base from J, with 8 bases in between. CDR1 and CDR2 from the germline V gene are MNHEY and SVGAGI. The CDR3 contains 13 residues.

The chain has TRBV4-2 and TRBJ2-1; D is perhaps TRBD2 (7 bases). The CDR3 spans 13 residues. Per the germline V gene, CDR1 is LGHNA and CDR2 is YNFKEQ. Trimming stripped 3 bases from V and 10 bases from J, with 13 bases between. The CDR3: CASSQRGREEQFF. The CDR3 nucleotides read TGTGCCAGCAGCCAGCGGGGGCGGGAGGAGCAGTTCTTC.

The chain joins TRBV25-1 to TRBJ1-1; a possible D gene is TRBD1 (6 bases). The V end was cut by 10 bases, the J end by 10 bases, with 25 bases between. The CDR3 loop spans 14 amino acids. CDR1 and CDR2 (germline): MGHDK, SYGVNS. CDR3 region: CATLSGGAGARAFF. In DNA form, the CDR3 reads TGTGCCACCCTTTCGGGGGGCGCGGGGGCTCGAGCTTTCTTT.

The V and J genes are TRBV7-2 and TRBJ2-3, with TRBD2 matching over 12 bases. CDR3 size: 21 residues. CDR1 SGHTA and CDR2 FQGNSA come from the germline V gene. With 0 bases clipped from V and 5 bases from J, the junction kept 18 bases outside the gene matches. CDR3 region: CASSLAGRRTSGVQKGDTQYF. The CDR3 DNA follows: TGTGCCAGCAGCTTAGCAGGGCGTCGGACTAGCGGGGTCCAAAAGGGAGATACGCAGTATTTT.

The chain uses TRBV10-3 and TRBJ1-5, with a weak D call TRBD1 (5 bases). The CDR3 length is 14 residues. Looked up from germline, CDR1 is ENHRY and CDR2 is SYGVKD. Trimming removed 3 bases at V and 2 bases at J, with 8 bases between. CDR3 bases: TGTGCCATCAGTGAAGGGGCAGGCAATCAGCCCCAGCATTTT. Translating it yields CAISEGAGNQPQHF.

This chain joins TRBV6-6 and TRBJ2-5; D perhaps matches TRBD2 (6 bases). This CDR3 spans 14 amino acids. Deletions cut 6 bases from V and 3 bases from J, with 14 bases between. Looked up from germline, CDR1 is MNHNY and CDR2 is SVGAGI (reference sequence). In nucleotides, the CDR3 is TGTGCCAGCAGCCGGGAGTTGTCGGAAGAGACCCAGTACTTC. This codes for CASSRELSEETQYF.

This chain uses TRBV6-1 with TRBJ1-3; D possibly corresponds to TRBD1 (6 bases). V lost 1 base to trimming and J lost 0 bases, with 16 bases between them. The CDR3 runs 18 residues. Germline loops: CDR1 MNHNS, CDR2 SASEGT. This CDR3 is CASSEVITGKVSGNTIYF. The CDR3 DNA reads TGTGCCAGCAGTGAAGTTATAACAGGGAAAGTCTCTGGAAACACCATATATTTT.

CDR3 bases: TGTGCCAGCAGCCAGACAGCCTCTGGAAACACCATATATTTT. Its translation is CASSQTASGNTIYF. V gene TRBV6-5 combines with J gene TRBJ1-3; TRBD1 is a possible D gene (5 bases). V was clipped by 6 bases and J by 0 bases, with 9 bases between them. Per germline, CDR1 MNHEY and CDR2 SVGAGI. The CDR3 spans 14 residues.

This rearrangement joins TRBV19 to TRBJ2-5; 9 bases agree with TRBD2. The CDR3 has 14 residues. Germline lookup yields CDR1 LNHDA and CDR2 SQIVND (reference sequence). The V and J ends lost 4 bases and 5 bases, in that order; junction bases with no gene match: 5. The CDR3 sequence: CASSSASGTETQYF. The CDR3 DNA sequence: TGTGCCAGTAGTAGCGCTAGCGGGACCGAGACCCAGTACTTC.

CDR3 in amino acids: CASSLGDRAANEQFF. The CDR3 region has the DNA TGTGCCAGCAGCTTGGGGGACAGGGCCGCCAATGAGCAGTTCTTC. The chain carries TRBV7-8 and TRBJ2-1; 9 bases map to TRBD1. The CDR3 consists of 15 residues. Per the germline V gene, CDR1 is SGHVS and CDR2 is FQNEAQ. Trimming took 3 bases from V and 6 from J; bases not matched to a gene: 6.

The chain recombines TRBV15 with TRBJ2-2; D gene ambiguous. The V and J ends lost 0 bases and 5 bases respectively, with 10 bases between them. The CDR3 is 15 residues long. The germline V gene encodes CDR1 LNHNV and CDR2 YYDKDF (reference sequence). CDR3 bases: TGTGCCACCAGCAGAGATCTAGACCGAACCGGGGAGCTGTTTTTT. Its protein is CATSRDLDRTGELFF.

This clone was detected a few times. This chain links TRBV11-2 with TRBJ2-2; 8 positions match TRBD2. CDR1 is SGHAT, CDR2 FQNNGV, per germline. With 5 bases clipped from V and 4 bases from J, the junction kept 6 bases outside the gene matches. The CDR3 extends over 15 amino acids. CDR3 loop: CASSPGLASTGELFF. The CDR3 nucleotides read TGTGCCAGCAGCCCAGGACTAGCCTCCACCGGGGAGCTGTTTTTT. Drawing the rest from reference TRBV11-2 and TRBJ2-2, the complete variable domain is EAGVAQSPRYKIIEKRQSVAFWCNPISGHATLYWYQQILGQGPKLLIQFQNNGVVDDSQLPKDRFSAERLKGVDSTLKIQPAKLEDSAVYLCASSPGLASTGELFFGEGSRLTVL.

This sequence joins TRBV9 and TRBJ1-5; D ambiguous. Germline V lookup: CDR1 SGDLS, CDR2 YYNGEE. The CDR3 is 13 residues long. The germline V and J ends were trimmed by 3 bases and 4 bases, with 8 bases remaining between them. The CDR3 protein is CASSERTNQPQHF. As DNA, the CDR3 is TGTGCCAGCAGCGAGCGGACTAATCAGCCCCAGCATTTT.

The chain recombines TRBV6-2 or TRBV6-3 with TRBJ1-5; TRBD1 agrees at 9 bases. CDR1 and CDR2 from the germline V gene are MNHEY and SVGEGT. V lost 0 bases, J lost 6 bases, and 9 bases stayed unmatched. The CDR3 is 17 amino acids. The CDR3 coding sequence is TGTGCCAGCAGTTACTCGGCCGGGACAGGGTCCCTTCAGCCCCAGCATTTT. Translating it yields CASSYSAGTGSLQPQHF.

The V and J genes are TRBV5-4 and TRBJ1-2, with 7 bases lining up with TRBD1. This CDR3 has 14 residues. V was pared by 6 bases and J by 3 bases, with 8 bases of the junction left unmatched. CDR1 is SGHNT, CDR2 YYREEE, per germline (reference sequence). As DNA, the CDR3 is TGTGCCAGCACTGAGGGCCAGGGGGACTATGGCTACACCTTC. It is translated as CASTEGQGDYGYTF. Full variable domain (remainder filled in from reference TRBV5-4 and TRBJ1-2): ETGVTQSPTHLIKTRGQQVTLRCSSQSGHNTVSWYQQALGQGPQFIFQYYREEENGRGNFPPRFSGLQFPNYSSELNVNALELDDSALYLCASTEGQGDYGYTFGSGTRLTVV.

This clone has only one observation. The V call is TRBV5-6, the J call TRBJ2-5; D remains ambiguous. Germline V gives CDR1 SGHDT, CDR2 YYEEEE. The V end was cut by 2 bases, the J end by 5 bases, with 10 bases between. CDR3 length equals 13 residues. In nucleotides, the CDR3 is TGTGCCAGCAGCTTTGACGAGAGGGAGACCCAGTACTTC. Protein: CASSFDERETQYF.

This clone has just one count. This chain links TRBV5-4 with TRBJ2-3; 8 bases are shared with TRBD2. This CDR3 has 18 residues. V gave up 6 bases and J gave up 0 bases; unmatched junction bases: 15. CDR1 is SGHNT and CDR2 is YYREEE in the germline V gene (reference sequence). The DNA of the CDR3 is TGTGCCAGCACCCCGCGGGCTCCGGGAGGGTCTAGCACAGATACGCAGTATTTT. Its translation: CASTPRAPGGSSTDTQYF.

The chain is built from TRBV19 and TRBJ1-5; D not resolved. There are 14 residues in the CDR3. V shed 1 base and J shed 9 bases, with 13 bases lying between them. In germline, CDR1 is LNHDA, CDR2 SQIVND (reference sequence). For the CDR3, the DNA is TGTGCCAGTAGTATAGTCGAGAGTTCGCGGCCCCAGCATTTT. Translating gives CASSIVESSRPQHF.

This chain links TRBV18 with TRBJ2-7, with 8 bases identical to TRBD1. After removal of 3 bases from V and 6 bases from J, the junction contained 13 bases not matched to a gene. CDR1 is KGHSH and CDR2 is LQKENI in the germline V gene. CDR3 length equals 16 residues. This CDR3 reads CASSPGQGSGSFEQYF. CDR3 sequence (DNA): TGTGCCAGCTCACCCGGACAGGGCTCGGGTTCGTTCGAGCAGTACTTC.

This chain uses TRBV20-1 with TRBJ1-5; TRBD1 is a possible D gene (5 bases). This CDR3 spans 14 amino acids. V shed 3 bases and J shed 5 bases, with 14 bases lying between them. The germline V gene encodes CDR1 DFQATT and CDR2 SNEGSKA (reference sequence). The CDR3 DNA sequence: TGCAGTGCTAGTTCTACGGCGGGGGATCAGCCCCAGCATTTT. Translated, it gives CSASSTAGDQPQHF.

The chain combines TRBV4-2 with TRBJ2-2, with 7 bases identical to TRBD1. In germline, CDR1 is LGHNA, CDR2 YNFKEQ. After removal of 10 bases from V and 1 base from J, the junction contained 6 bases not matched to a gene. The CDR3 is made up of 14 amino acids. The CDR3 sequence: CATSGTVNTGELFF. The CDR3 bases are TGTGCCACCTCGGGGACAGTGAACACCGGGGAGCTGTTTTTT.

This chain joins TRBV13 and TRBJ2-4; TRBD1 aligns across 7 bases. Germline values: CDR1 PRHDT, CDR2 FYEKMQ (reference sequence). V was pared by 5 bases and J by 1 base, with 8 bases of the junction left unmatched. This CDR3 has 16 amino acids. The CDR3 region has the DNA TGTGCCAGCAGCCAGAGGGGGCGTACGGCCAAAAACATTCAGTACTTC. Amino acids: CASSQRGRTAKNIQYF.

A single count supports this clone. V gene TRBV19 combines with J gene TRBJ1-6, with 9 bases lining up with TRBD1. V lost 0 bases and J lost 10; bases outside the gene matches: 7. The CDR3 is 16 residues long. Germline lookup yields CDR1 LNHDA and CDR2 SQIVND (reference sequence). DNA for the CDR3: TGTGCCAGTAGTATAGACCCGGGACAGGGAAGATCACCCCTCCACTTT. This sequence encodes CASSIDPGQGRSPLHF.

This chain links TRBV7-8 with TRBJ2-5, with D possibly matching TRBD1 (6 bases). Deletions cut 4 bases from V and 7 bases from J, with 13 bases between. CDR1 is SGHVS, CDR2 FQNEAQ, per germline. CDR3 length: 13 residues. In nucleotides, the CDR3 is TGTGCCAGCAGCTCGACAGGCTGGGGGACCCAGTACTTC. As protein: CASSSTGWGTQYF.

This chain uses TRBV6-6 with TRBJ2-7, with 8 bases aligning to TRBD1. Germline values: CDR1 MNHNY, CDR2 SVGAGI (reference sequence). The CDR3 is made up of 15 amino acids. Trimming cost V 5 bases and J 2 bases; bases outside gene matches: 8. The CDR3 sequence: CASSIPGTGAYEQYF. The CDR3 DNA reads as TGTGCCAGCAGTATTCCCGGGACAGGAGCCTACGAGCAGTACTTC.

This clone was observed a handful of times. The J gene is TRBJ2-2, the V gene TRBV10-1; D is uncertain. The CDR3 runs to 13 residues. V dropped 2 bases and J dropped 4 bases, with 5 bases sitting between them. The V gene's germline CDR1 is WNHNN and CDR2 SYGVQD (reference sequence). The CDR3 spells CASSETSTGELFF. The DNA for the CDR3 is TGCGCCAGCAGTGAGACCAGCACCGGGGAGCTGTTTTTT.